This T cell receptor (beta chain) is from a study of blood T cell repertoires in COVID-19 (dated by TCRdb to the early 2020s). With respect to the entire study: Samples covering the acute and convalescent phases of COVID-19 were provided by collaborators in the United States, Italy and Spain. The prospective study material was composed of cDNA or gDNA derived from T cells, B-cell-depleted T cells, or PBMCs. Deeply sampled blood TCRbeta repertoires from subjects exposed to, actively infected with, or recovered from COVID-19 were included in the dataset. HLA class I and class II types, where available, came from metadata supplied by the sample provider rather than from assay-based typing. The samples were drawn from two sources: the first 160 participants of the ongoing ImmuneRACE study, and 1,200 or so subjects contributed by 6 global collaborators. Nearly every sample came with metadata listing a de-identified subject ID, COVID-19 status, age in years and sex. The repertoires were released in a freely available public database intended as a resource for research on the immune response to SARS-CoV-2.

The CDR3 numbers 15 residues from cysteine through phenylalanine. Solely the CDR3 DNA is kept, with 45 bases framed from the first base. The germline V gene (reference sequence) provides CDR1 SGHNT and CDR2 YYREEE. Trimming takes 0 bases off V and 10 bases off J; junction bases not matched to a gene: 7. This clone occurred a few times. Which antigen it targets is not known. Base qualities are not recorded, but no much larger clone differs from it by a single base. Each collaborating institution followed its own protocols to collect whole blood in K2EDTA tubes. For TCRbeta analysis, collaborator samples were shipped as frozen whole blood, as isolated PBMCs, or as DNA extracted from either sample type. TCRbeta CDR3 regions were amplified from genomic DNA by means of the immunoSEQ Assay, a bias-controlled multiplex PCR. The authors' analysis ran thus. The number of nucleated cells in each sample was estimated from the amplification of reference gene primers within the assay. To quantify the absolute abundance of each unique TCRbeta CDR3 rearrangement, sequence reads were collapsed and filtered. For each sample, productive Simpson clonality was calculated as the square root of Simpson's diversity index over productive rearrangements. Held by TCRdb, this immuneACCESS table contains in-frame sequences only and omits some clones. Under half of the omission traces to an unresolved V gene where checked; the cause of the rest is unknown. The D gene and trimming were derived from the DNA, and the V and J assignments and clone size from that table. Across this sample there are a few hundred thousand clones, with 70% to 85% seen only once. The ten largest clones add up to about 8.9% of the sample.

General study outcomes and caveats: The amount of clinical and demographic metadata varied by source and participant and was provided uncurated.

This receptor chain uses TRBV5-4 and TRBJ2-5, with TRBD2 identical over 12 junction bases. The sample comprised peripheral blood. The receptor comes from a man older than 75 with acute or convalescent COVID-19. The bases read TGTGCCAGCAGCTTGGATATGTCTAGCGGGAGGGTCCAGTACTTC. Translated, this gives CASSLDMSSGRVQYF.